The clone carrying this TCR beta chain has just a few counts. The protocol was immunoSEQ multiplex PCR, while the TCRdb copy is restricted to in-frame clones and leaves out a portion. This repertoire shows 150 to 200 clones, approximately 83% found once; its top ten account for 15% to 20%. The sample originates from a study of glioma-infiltrating T cells after dendritic cell vaccination. Study in general: At biweekly intervals, patients got three intradermal dendritic cell vaccine injections.

The CDR3 sequence is 14 residues long. CDR1 and CDR2 from the germline V gene are SGHDT and YYEEEE. V lost 4 bases, J lost 5 bases, and 15 bases lay in between. This TCR came from a human donor with glioblastoma. This sample comprised tumor tissue, obtained before dendritic cell vaccination. The V and J genes are TRBV5-6 and TRBJ1-2; D remains ambiguous. The CDR3: CASSPPSRDYGYTF. The CDR3 nucleotides are TGTGCCAGCAGCCCACCGTCCCGAGATTATGGCTACACCTTC.